This TCR beta chain was recorded in a study of control samples from healthy donors and cancer patients. Libraries were prepared by immunoSEQ multiplex PCR; TCRdb keeps only in-frame clonotypes and omits some of them. The profile shows about 31,000 clones, approximately 94% of them singletons. Trimming cost V 5 bases and J 7 bases; bases outside gene matches: 9. Germline CDR1 SEHNR, CDR2 FQNEAQ (reference sequence). CDR3 size: 14 residues. Sequencing was done on a sample of blood. The chain employs TRBV7-9 and TRBJ2-7, with 9 nucleotides matching TRBD1. The TCR was taken from a man between 60 and 70 years old in good health. The CDR3 nucleotides are TGTGCCAGCAGCCCCCAAGGGACAGGGCAAGAGCAGTACTTC. Its translation is CASSPQGTGQEQYF.